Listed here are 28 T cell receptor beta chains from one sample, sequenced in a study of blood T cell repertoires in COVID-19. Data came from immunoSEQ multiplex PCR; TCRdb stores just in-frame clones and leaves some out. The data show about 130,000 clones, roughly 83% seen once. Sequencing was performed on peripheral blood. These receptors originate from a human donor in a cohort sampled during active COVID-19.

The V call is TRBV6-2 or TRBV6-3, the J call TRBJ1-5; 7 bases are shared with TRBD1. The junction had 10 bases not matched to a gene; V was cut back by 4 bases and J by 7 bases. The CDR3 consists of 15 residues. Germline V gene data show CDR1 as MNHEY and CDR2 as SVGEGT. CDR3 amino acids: CASSFLQGSAQPQHF. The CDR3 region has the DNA TGTGCCAGCAGTTTCCTACAGGGGTCGGCACAGCCCCAGCATTTT.

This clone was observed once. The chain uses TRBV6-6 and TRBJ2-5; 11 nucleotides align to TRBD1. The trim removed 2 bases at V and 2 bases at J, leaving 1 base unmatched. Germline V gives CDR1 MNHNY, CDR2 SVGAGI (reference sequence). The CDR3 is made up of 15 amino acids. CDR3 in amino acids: CASSYGTGGQETQYF. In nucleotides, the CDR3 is TGTGCCAGCAGTTACGGGACAGGGGGACAAGAGACCCAGTACTTC.

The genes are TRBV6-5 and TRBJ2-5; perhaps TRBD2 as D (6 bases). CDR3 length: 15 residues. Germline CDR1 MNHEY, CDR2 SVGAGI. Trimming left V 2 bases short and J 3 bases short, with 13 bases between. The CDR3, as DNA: TGTGCCAGCAGTTACGGGGTGAAGCGGGAAGAGACCCAGTACTTC. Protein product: CASSYGVKREETQYF.

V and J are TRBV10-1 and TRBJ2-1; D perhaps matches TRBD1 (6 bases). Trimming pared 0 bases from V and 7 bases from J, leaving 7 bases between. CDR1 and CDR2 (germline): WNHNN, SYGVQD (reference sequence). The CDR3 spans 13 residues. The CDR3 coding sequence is TGCGCCAGCAGTGAGTCGGGGGCGAATGAGCAGTTCTTC. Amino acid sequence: CASSESGANEQFF.

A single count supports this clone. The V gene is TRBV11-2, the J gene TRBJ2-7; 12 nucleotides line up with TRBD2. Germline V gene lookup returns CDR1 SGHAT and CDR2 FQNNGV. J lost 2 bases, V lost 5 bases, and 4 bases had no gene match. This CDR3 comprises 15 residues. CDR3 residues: CASSPLAGGTYEQYF. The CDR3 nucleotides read TGTGCCAGCAGCCCGCTAGCGGGAGGGACCTACGAGCAGTACTTC.

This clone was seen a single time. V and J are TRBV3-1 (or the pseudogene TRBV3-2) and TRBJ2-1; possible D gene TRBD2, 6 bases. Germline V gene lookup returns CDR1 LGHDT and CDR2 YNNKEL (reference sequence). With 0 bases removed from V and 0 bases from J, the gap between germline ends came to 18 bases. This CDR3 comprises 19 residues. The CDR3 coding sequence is TGTGCCAGCAGCCAAGAGTCACGGGGAGGCCGGTTCTCCTACAATGAGCAGTTCTTC. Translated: CASSQESRGGRFSYNEQFF.

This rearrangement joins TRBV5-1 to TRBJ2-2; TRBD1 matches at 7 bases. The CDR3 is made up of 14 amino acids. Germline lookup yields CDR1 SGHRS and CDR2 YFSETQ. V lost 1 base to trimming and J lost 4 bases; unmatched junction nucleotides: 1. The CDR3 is CASSLHRGTGELFF. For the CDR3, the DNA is TGCGCCAGCAGCTTGCACAGGGGCACCGGGGAGCTGTTTTTT.

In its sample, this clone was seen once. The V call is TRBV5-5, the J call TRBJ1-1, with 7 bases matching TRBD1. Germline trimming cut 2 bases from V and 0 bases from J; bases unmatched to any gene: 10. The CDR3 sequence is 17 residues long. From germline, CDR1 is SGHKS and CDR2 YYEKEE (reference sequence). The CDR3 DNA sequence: TGTGCCAGCAGCTTAAGCGTAGGGGGCGGAATGAACACTGAAGCTTTCTTT. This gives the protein CASSLSVGGGMNTEAFF.

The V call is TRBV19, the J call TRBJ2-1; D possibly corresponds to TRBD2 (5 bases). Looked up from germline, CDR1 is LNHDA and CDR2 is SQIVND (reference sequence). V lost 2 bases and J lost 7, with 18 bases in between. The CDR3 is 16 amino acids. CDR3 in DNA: TGTGCCAGTAGTATATACGGGGAGTCCCCTAGGAATGAGCAGTTCTTC. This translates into CASSIYGESPRNEQFF.

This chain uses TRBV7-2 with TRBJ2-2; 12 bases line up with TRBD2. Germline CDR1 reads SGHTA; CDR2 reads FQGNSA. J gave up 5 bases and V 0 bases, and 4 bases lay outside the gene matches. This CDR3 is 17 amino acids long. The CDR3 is CASSLARTSGITGELFF. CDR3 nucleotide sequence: TGTGCCAGCAGCTTAGCTAGGACTAGCGGGATTACCGGGGAGCTGTTTTTT.

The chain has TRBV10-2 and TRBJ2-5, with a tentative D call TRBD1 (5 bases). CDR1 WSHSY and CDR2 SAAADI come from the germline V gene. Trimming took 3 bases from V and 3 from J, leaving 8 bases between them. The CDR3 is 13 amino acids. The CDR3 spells CASSDAGKETQYF. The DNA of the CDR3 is TGCGCCAGCAGTGACGCAGGGAAAGAGACCCAGTACTTC.

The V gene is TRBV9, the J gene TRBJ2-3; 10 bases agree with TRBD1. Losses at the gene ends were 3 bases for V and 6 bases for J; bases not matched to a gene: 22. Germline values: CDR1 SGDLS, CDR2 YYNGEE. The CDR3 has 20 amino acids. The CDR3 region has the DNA TGTGCCAGCAGCGATCGTAGGGACAGGGGTATTTTAAATACGCTGGATACGCAGTATTTT. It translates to CASSDRRDRGILNTLDTQYF.

The CDR3 region is CASSLQGALSYEQYF. In DNA, the CDR3 is TGTGCCAGCAGCCTACAGGGGGCCCTATCCTACGAGCAGTACTTC. V gene TRBV28 combines with J gene TRBJ2-7; 9 nucleotides match TRBD1. The V segment lost 6 bases and the J segment 1 base; nucleotides outside the gene matches: 7. Per the germline V gene, CDR1 is MDHEN and CDR2 is SYDVKM. The CDR3 spans 15 residues.

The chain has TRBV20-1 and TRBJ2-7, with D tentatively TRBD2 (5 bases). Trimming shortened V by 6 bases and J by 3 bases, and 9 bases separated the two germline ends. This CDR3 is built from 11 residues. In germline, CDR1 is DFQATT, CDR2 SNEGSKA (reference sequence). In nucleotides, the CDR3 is TGCAGTGCGGTGCGGGTCTACGAGCAGTACTTC. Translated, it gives CSAVRVYEQYF.

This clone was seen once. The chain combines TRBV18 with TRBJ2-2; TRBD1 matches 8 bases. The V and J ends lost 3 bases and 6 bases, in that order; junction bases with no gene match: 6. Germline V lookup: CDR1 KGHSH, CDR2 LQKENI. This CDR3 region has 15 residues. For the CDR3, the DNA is TGTGCCAGCTCACCGCTCGGACAGGGCGCCGGGGAGCTGTTTTTT. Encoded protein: CASSPLGQGAGELFF.

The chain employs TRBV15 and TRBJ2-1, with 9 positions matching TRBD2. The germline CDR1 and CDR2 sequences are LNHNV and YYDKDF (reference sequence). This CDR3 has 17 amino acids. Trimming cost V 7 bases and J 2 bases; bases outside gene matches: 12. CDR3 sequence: CATTESLAGATYNEQFF. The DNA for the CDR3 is TGTGCCACCACCGAATCGTTAGCGGGAGCAACCTACAATGAGCAGTTCTTC.

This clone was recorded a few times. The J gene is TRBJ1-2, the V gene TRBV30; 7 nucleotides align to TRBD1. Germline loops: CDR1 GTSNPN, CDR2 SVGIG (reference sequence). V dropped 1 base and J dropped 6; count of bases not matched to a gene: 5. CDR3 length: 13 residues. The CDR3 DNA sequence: TGTGCCTGGAGTGGACAGGGTTTAAATGGCTACACCTTC. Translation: CAWSGQGLNGYTF.

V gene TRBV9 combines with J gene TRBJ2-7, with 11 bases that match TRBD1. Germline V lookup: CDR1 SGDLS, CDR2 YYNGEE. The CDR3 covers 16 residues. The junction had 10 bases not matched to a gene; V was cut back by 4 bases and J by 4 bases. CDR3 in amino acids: CASSPSRTGGSYEQYF. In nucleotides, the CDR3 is TGTGCCAGCAGCCCCAGCAGGACAGGGGGCTCGTACGAGCAGTACTTC.

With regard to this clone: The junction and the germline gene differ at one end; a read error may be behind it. This CDR3 is CATSGPPGHGLF. The CDR3, as DNA: TGTGCCACCAGCGGACCACCGGGACACGGGCTCTTC. J is TRBJ2-1 and V is TRBV15; D possibly corresponds to TRBD1 (6 bases). The CDR3 consists of 12 residues. The germline gives CDR1 LNHNV, CDR2 YYDKDF (reference sequence).

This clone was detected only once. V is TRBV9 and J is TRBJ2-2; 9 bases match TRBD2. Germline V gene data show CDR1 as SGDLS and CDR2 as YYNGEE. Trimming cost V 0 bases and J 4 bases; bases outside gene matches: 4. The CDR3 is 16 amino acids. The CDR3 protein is CASSVEWTSATGELFF. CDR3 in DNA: TGTGCCAGCAGCGTAGAGTGGACTAGCGCCACCGGGGAGCTGTTTTTT.

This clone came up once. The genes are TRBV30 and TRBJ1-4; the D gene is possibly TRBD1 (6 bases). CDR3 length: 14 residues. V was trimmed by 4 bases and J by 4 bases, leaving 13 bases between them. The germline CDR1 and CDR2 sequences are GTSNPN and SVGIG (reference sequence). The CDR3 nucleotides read TGTGCCTGGACGACAGGCGCCTTTAATGAAAAACTGTTTTTT. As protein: CAWTTGAFNEKLFF. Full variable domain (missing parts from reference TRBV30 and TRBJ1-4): SQTIHQWPATLVQPVGSPLSLECTVEGTSNPNLYWYRQAAGRGLQLLFYSVGIGQISSEVPQNLSASRPQDRQFILSSKKLLLSDSGFYLCAWTTGAFNEKLFFGSGTQLSVL.

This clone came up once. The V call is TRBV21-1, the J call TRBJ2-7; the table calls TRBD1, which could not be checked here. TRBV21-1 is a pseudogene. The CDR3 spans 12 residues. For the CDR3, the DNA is TGTGCCAGCCCCGGGACAGGGCTCGAGCAGTACTTC. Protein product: CASPGTGLEQYF.

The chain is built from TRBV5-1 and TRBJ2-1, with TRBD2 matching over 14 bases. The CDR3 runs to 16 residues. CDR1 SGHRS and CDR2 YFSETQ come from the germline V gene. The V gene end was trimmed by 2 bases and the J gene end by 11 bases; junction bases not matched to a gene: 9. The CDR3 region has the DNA TGCGCCAGCAGCTTTCAACCCGGGACTAGCGGGAGTAAGCAGTTCTTC. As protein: CASSFQPGTSGSKQFF. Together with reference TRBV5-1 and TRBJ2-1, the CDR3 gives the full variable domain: KAGVTQTPRYLIKTRGQQVTLSCSPISGHRSVSWYQQTPGQGLQFLFEYFSETQRNKGNFPGRFSGRQFSNSRSEMNVSTLELGDSALYLCASSFQPGTSGSKQFFGPGTRLTVL.

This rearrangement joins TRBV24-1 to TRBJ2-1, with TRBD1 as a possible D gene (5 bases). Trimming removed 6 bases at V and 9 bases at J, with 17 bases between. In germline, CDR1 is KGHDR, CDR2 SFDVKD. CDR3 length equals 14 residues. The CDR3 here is CATSHPPRGFEQFF. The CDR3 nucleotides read TGTGCCACCAGTCATCCACCTAGGGGATTTGAGCAGTTCTTC.

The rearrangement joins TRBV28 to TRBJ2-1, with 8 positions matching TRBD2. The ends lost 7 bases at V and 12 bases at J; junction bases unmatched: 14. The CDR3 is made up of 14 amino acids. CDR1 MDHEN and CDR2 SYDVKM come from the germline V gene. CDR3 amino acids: CASILGAGGSRQFF. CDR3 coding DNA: TGTGCCAGCATCCTGGGGGCGGGAGGTTCTCGGCAGTTCTTC.

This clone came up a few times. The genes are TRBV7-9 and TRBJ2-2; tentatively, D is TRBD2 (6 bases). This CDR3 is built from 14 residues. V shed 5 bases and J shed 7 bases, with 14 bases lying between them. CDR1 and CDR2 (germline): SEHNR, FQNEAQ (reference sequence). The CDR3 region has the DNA TGTGCCAGCAGCGGGCTAGCGAAAGGCGGGGAGCTGTTTTTT. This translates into CASSGLAKGGELFF.

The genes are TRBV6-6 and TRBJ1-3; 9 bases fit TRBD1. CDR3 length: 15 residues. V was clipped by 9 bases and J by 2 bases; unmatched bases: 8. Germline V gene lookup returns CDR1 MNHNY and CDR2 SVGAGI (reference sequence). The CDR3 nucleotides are TGTGCCAGTCATCCCAGGGACAGGGCTGGAAACACCATATATTTT. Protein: CASHPRDRAGNTIYF.

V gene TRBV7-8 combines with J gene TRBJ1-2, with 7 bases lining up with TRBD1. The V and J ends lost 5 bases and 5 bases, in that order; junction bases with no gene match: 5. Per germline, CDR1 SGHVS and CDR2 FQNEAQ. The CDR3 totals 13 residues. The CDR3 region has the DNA TGTGCCAGCAGCACTACAGGGGTGTATGGCTACACCTTC. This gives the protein CASSTTGVYGYTF.